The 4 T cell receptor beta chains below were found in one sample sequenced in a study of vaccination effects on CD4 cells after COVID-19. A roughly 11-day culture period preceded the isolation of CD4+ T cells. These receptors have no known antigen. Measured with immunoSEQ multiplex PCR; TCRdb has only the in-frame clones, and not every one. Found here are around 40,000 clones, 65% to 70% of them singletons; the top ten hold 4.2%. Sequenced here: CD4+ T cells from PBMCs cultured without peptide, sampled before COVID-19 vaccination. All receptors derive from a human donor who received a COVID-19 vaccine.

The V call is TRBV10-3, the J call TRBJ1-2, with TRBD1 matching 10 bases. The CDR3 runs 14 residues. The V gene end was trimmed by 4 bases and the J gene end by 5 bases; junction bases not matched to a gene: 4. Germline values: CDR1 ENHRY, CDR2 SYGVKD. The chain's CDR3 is CAISGDRGEYGYTF. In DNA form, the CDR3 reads TGTGCCATCAGTGGGGACAGGGGAGAATATGGCTACACCTTC.

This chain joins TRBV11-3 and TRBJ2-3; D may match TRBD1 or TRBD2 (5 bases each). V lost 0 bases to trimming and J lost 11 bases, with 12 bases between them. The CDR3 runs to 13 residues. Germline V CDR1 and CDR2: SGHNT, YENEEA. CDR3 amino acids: CASSLDRGTEQYF. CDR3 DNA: TGTGCCAGCAGCTTAGATCGAGGGACCGAGCAGTATTTT.

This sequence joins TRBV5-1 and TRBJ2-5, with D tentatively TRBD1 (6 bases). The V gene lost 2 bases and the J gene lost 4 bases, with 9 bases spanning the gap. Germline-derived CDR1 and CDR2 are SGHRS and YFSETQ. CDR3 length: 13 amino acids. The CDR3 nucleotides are TGCGCCAGCAGCTTTCAGGGGATAGAGACCCAGTACTTC. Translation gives CASSFQGIETQYF.

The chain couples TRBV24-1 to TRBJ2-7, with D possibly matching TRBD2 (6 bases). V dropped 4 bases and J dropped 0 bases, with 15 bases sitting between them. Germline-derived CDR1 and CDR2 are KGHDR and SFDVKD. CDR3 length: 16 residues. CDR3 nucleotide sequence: TGTGCCACCAGTGACCCCGGGACTGGGAACTCCTACGAGCAGTACTTC. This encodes CATSDPGTGNSYEQYF.